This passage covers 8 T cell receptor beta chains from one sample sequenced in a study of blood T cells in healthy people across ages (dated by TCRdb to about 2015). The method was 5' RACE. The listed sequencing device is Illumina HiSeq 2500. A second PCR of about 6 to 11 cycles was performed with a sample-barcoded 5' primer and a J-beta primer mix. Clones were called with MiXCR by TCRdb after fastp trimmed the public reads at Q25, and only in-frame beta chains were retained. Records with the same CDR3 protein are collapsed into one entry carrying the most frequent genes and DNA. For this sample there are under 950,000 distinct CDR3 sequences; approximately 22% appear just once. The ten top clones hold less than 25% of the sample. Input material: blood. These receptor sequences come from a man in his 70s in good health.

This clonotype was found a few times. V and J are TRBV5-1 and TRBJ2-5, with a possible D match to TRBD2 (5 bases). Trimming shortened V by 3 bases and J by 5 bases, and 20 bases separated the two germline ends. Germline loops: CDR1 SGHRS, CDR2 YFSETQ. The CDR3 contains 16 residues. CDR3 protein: CASSWTGSTIGETQYF. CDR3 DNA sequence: TGCGCCAGCAGCTGGACTGGGAGTACTATAGGCGAGACCCAGTACTTC.

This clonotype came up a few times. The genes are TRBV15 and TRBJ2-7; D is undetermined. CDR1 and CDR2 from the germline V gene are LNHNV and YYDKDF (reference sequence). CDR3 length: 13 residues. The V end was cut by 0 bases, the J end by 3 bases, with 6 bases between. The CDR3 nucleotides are TGTGCCACCAGCAGAGATTGGGGCTACGAGCAGTACTTC. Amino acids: CATSRDWGYEQYF.

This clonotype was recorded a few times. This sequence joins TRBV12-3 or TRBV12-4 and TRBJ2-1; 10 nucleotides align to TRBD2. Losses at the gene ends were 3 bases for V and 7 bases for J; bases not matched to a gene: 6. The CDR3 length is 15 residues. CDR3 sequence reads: CASSFRTSGVNEQFF. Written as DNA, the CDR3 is TGTGCCAGCAGTTTCCGAACTAGCGGGGTTAATGAGCAGTTCTTC.

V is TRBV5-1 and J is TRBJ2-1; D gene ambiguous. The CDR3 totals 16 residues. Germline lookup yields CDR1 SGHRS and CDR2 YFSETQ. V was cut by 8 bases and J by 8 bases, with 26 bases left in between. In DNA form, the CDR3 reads TGCGCCAGGCCCCTGACCCGACAAATGTACTTCGATGAGCAGTTCTTC. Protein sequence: CARPLTRQMYFDEQFF.

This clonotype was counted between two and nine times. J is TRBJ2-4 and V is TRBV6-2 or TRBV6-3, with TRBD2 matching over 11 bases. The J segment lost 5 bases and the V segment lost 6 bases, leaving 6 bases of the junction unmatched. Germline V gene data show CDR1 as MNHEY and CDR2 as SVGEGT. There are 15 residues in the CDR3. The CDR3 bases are TGTGCCAGCAGAGCTAGCGGGAGGCTCCAAAACATTCAGTACTTC. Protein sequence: CASRASGRLQNIQYF.

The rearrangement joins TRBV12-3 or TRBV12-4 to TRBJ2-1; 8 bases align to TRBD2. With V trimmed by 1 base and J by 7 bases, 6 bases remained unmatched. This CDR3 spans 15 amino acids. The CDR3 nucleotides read TGTGCCAGCAGTTTAGAAGCGGGAGTCCGGAATGAGCAGTTCTTC. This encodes CASSLEAGVRNEQFF.

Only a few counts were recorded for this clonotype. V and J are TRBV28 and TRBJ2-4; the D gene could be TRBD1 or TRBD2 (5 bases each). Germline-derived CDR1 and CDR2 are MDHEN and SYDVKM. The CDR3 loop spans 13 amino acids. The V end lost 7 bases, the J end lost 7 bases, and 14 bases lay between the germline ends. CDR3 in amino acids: CASTSFWGNIQYF. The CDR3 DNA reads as TGTGCCAGCACTTCCTTTTGGGGGAACATTCAGTACTTC.

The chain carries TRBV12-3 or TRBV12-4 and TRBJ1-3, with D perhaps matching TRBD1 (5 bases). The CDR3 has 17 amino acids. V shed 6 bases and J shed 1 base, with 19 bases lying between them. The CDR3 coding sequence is TGTGCCAGCAGCCCTAATCCCCAGGGATTTTCTGGAAACACCATATATTTT. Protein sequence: CASSPNPQGFSGNTIYF.